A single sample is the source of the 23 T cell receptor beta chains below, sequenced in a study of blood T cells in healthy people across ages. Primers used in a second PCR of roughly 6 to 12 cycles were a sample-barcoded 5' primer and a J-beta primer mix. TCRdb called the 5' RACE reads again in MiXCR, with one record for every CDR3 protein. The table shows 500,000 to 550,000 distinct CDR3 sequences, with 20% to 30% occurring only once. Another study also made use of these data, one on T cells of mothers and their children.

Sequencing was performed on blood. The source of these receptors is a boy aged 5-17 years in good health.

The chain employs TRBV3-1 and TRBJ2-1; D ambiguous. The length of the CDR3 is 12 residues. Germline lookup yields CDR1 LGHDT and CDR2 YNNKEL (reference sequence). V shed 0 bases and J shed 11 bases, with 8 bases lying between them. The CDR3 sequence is CASSQDCRKQFF. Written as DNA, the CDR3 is TGTGCCAGCAGCCAAGATTGCCGAAAGCAGTTCTTC.

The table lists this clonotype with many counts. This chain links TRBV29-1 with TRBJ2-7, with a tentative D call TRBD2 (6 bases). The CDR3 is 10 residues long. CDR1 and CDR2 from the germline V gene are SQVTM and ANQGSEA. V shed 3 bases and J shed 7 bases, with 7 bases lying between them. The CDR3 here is CSVEEGEQYF. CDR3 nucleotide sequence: TGCAGCGTTGAGGAGGGGGAGCAGTACTTC.

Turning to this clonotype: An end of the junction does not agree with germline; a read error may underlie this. CDR3 region: CSSSSYRQAAPVLTF. CDR3 coding DNA: TGTTCCAGCAGCTCCTATAGACAGGCAGCCCCCGTCCTGACTTTC. The rearrangement uses TRBV7-2 and TRBJ2-6; a weak D match, TRBD1 (6 bases). The CDR3 covers 15 residues. CDR1 is SGHTA, CDR2 FQGNSA, per germline.

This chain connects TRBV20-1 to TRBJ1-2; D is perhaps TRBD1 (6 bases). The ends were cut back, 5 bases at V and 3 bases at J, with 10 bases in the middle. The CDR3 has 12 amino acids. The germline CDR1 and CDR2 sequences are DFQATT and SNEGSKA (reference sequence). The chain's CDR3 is CSAWTVYYGYTF. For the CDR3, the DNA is TGCAGTGCTTGGACAGTCTACTATGGCTACACCTTC.

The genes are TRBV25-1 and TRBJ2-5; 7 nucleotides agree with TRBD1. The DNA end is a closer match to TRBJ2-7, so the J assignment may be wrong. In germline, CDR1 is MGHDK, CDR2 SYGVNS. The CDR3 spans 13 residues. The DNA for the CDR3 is TGTGCCAGCAGTGAGGACAGGACCTACGAGCAGTACTTC. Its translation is CASSEDRTYEQYF.

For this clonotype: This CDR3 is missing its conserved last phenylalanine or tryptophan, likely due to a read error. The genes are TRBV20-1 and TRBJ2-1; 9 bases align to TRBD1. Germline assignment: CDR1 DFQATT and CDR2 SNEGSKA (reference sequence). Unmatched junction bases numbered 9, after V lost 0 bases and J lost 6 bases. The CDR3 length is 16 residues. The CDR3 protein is CSARDPQGAWGNEQFL. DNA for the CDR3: TGCAGTGCTAGAGACCCACAGGGGGCTTGGGGCAATGAGCAGTTCCTC.

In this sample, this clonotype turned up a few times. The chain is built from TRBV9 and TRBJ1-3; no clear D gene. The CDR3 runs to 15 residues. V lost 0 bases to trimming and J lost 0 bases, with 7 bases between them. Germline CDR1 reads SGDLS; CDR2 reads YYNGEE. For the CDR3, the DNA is TGTGCCAGCAGCGTAGGGAAGAGCTCTGGAAACACCATATATTTT. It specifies CASSVGKSSGNTIYF.

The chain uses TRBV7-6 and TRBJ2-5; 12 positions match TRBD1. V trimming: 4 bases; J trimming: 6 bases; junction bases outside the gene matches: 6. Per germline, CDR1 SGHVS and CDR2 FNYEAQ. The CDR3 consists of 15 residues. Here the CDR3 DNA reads TGTGCCAGCAGCTCTGGGGACAGGGGGCTCCAGACCCAGTACTTC. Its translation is CASSSGDRGLQTQYF.

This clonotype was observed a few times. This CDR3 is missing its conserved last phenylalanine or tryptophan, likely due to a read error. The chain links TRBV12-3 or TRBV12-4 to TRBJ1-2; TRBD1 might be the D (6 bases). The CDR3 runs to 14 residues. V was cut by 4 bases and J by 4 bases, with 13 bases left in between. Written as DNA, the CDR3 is TGTGCCAGCAGTTCCAAGGGGGGAGGCTATGGCTACACCCTC. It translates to CASSSKGGGYGYTL.

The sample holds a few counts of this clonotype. CDR3 DNA: TGTGCCAGCAGCGGGAACGGCCGGACAGGGCGATCCCCTCCTGGGGCCAACGTCCTGACTTTC. It yields the protein CASSGNGRTGRSPPGANVLTF. V usage is TRBV11-1 and J usage is TRBJ2-6, with TRBD1 identical over 8 bases. The CDR3 contains 21 residues. Trimming removed 5 bases from V and 2 bases from J; junction bases left unmatched: 20. Looked up from germline, CDR1 is SGHAT and CDR2 is FQDESV (reference sequence).

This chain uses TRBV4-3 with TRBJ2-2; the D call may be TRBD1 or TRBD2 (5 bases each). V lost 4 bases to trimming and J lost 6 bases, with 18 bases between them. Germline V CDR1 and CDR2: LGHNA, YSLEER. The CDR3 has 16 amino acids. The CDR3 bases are TGCGCCAGCAGCCCTTTTGACCAAGGGGAGTCCGGGGAGCTGTTTTTT. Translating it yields CASSPFDQGESGELFF.

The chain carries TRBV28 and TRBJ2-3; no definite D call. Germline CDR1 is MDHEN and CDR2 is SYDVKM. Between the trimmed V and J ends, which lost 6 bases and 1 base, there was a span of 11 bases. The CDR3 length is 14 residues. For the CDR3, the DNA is TGTGCCAGCAGCCGACAATCCCGCACAGATACGCAGTATTTT. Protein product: CASSRQSRTDTQYF.

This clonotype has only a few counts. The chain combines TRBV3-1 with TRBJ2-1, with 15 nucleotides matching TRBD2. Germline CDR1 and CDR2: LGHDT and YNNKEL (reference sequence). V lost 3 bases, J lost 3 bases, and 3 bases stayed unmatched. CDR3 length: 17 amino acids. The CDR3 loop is CASSHGLAGGNYNEQFF. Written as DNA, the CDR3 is TGTGCCAGCAGCCACGGACTAGCGGGGGGGAACTACAATGAGCAGTTCTTC.

The CDR3 is CASSQEGALDEQFF. The CDR3 nucleotides read TGCGCCAGCAGCCAAGAAGGCGCCCTAGATGAGCAGTTCTTC. The rearrangement joins TRBV4-1 to TRBJ2-1; D is unclear. CDR3 length equals 14 residues. From germline, CDR1 is MGHRA and CDR2 YSYEKL. Trimming cost V 0 bases and J 8 bases, with 11 bases left between them.

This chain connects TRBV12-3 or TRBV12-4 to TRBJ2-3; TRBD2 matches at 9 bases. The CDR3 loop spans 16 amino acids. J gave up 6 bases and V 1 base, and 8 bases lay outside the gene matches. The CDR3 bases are TGTGCCAGCAGTTTAGAAGGGCTAGCGGGAAGGGATACGCAGTATTTT. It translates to CASSLEGLAGRDTQYF.

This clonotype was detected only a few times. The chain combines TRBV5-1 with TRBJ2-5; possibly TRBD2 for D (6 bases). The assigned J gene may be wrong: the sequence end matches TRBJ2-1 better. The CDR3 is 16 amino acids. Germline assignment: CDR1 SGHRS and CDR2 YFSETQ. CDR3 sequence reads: CASSLENLGGSNEQFF. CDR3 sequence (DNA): TGCGCCAGCAGCTTGGAGAATCTCGGGGGTTCGAATGAGCAGTTCTTC.

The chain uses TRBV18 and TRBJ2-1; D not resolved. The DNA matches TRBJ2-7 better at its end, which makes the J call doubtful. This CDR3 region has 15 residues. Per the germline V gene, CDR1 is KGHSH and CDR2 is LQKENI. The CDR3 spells CASSPLTATLYEQYF. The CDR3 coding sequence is TGTGCCAGCTCACCTTTGACCGCGACGCTCTACGAGCAGTACTTC.

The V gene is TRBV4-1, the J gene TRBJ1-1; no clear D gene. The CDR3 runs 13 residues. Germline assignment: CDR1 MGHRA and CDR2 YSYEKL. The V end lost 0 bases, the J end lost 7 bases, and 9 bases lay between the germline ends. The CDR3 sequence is CASSQEFQGEAFF. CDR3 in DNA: TGCGCCAGCAGCCAAGAGTTTCAAGGTGAAGCTTTCTTT.

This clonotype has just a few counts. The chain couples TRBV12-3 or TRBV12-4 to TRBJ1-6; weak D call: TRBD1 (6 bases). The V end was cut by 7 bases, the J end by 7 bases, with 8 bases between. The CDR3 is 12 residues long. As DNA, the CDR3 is TGTGCCAGCACCACAGGGAATTCACCCCTCCACTTT. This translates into CASTTGNSPLHF.

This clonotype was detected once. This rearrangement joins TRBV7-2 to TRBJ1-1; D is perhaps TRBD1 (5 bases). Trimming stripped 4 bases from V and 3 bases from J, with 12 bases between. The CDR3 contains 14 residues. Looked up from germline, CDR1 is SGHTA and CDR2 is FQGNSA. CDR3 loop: CASSSRVRDTEAFF. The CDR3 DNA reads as TGTGCCAGCAGCTCCAGGGTGAGGGACACTGAAGCTTTCTTT.

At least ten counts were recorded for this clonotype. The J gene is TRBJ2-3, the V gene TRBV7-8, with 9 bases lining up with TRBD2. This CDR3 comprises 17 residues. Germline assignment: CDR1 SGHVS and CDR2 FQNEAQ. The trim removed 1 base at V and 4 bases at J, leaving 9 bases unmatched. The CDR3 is CASSLGGGGRAPDTQYF. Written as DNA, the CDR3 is TGTGCCAGCAGCTTAGGTGGAGGCGGGAGGGCTCCAGATACGCAGTATTTT. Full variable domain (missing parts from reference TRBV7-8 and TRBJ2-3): GAGVSQSPRYKVAKRGQDVALRCDPISGHVSLFWYQQALGQGPEFLTYFQNEAQLDKSGLPSDRFFAERPEGSVSTLKIQRTQQEDSAVYLCASSLGGGGRAPDTQYFGPGTRLTVL.

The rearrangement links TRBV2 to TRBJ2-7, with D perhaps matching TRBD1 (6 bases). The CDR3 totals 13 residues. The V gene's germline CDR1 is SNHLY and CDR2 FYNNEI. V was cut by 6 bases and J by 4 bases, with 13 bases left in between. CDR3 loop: CASSQGTEYEQYF. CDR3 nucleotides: TGTGCCAGCAGCCAGGGGACCGAGTACGAGCAGTACTTC.

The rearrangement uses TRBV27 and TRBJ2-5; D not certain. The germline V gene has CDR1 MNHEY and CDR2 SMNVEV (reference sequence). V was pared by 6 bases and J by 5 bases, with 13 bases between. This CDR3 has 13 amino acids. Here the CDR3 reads CASSNQRWETQYF. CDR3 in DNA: TGTGCCAGCAGCAACCAACGGTGGGAGACCCAGTACTTC.